The sequence of this TCR beta chain was determined in a study of blood T cell repertoires in COVID-19. Study background: Nucleic acid was either cDNA or gDNA, and it came from T cells, B-cell-depleted T cells, or PBMCs.

Measured with immunoSEQ multiplex PCR; TCRdb has only the in-frame clones, and not every one. The table has just under 350,000 clones, 85% to 90% seen once; the top ten hold about 6%. This CDR3 spans 15 amino acids. V shed 0 bases, J shed 7 bases, and the junction held 5 bases outside the gene matches. From germline, CDR1 is SGHRS and CDR2 YFSETQ. The chain employs TRBV5-1 and TRBJ2-1; 9 bases are a match to TRBD2. The sequencing input was peripheral blood. The sequence derives from a woman between 45 and 60 years old with COVID-19, enrolled during active disease. The CDR3 sequence: CASSLVVSGSNEQFF. The CDR3 DNA reads TGCGCCAGCAGCTTGGTTGTTAGCGGGAGTAATGAGCAGTTCTTC.